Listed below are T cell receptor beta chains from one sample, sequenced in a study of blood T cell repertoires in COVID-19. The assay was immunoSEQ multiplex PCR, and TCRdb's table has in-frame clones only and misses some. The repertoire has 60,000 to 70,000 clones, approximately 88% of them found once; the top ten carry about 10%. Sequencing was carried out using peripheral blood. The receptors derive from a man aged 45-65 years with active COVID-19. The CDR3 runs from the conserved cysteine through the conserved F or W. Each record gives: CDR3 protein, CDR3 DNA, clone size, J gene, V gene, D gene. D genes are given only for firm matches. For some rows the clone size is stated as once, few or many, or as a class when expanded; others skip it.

CDR3: CASSERGGNTGELFF
DNA: TGCGCCAGCAGCGAGAGGGGGGGAAACACCGGGGAGCTGTTTTTT
size: -
J: TRBJ2-2
V: TRBV4-1
D: -

CDR3: CASSPLTSGSTDTQYF
DNA: TGTGCCAGCTCACCCCTAACTAGCGGTAGCACAGATACGCAGTATTTT
size: few
J: TRBJ2-3
V: TRBV18
D: TRBD2

CDR3: CSVEDQASGGAKTQYF
DNA: TGCAGCGTTGAAGATCAGGCTAGCGGGGGGGCAAAGACCCAGTACTTC
size: -
J: TRBJ2-5
V: TRBV29-1
D: TRBD2

CDR3: CASSVLAGASTDTQYF
DNA: TGTGCCAGCAGCGTATTGGCGGGAGCTAGCACAGATACGCAGTATTTT
size: -
J: TRBJ2-3
V: TRBV9
D: TRBD2

CDR3: CASSPYPGQGQETQYF
DNA: TGTGCCAGTAGTCCCTACCCGGGACAGGGACAAGAGACCCAGTACTTC
size: -
J: TRBJ2-5
V: TRBV19
D: TRBD1

CDR3: CASSQREGLRAGEQFF
DNA: TGTGCCAGCAGCCAGCGGGAGGGCCTAAGGGCGGGTGAGCAGTTCTTC
size: -
J: TRBJ2-1
V: TRBV3-1/TRBV3-2
D: TRBD2

CDR3: CASSKGTGGGQETQYF
DNA: TGCGCCAGCAGCAAGGGGACAGGGGGAGGGCAAGAGACCCAGTACTTC
size: -
J: TRBJ2-5
V: TRBV5-1
D: TRBD1

CDR3: CASSLRRLAGRETQYF
DNA: TGTGCCAGCAGCTTACGGCGGCTAGCGGGGCGGGAGACCCAGTACTTC
size: -
J: TRBJ2-5
V: TRBV7-2
D: TRBD2

CDR3: CASSLGGGAYEQYF
DNA: TGTGCCAGCAGCTTAGGAGGCGGGGCCTACGAGCAGTACTTC
size: -
J: TRBJ2-7
V: TRBV7-2
D: -

CDR3: CASSFGTGEKNSPLHF
DNA: TGTGCCAGCAGCTTCGGGACAGGGGAAAAAAATTCACCCCTCCACTTT
size: -
J: TRBJ1-6
V: TRBV5-6
D: TRBD1

CDR3: CASSLPTQGANEQFF
DNA: TGCGCCAGCAGCTTGCCGACTCAAGGGGCTAATGAGCAGTTCTTC
size: -
J: TRBJ2-1
V: TRBV5-1
D: -

CDR3: CASSRAQQPQHF
DNA: TGTGCCAGCAGCCGCGCCCAGCAGCCCCAGCATTTT
size: -
J: TRBJ1-5
V: TRBV7-8
D: -

CDR3: CASSSGGSSNEQFF
DNA: TGTGCCAGCAGCTCGGGGGGGTCTTCCAATGAGCAGTTCTTC
size: -
J: TRBJ2-1
V: TRBV6-6
D: TRBD2

CDR3: CASSQDWTVRLSGTQYF
DNA: TGTGCCAGCAGCCAAGATTGGACAGTAAGGCTAAGTGGGACCCAGTACTTC
size: -
J: TRBJ2-5
V: TRBV3-1/TRBV3-2
D: -

CDR3: CASVQGHSGNTIYF
DNA: TGTGCCAGCGTACAGGGCCACTCTGGAAACACCATATATTTT
size: -
J: TRBJ1-3
V: TRBV2
D: -

CDR3: CASSLEGNRAFFF
DNA: TGCGCCAGCAGCTTGGAGGGGAACCGGGCCTTCTTCTTC
size: few
J: TRBJ1-2
V: TRBV5-1
D: -

CDR3: CATSQDNYGYTF
DNA: TGTGCCACAAGCCAGGATAACTATGGCTACACCTTC
size: -
J: TRBJ1-2
V: TRBV15
D: -

CDR3: CASSPGQGVPGELFF
DNA: TGCGCCAGCAGTCCGGGACAGGGGGTGCCCGGGGAGCTGTTTTTT
size: -
J: TRBJ2-2
V: TRBV4-1
D: TRBD1

CDR3: CSASGGQGGTGPQHF
DNA: TGCAGTGCTAGTGGGGGACAGGGGGGCACGGGGCCCCAGCATTTT
size: -
J: TRBJ1-5
V: TRBV20-1
D: TRBD1

CDR3: CASRRLADRGGNSPLHF
DNA: TGTGCCAGCAGGAGACTAGCTGACAGGGGAGGTAATTCACCCCTCCACTTT
size: -
J: TRBJ1-6
V: TRBV27
D: TRBD1

CDR3: CASSSPGRWYEQYF
DNA: TGTGCCAGCAGTTCCCCCGGGAGGTGGTACGAGCAGTACTTC
size: -
J: TRBJ2-7
V: TRBV28
D: TRBD2

CDR3: CASGGQSSGNTIYF
DNA: TGTGCCAGCGGAGGACAGTCCTCTGGAAACACCATATATTTT
size: -
J: TRBJ1-3
V: TRBV6-6
D: -

CDR3: CASSRMSTEAFF
DNA: TGTGCCAGCAGCCGAATGAGCACTGAAGCTTTCTTT
size: -
J: TRBJ1-1
V: TRBV6-6
D: -

CDR3: CASSQGQKEFF
DNA: TGTGCCAGCAGTCAGGGCCAGAAGGAGTTCTTC
size: few
J: TRBJ2-1
V: TRBV6-5
D: -

CDR3: CASSPRAGPEAFF
DNA: TGTGCCAGCAGCCCGAGGGCTGGCCCTGAAGCTTTCTTT
size: -
J: TRBJ1-1
V: TRBV7-8
D: -

CDR3: CASSQSRGRGHRDTQYF
DNA: TGCGCCAGCAGTCAATCGAGGGGCAGGGGGCACAGGGATACGCAGTATTTT
size: once
J: TRBJ2-3
V: TRBV23-1
D: TRBD1

CDR3: CASSLGPTTHF
DNA: TGTGCCAGCAGTCTGGGGCCAACGACGCATTTT
size: -
J: TRBJ1-5
V: TRBV6-6
D: -

CDR3: CSARDSYKAFF
DNA: TGCAGTGCTAGAGATAGTTATAAAGCTTTCTTT
size: -
J: TRBJ1-1
V: TRBV20-1
D: -

CDR3: CASSQDRVDRVTEAFF
DNA: TGCGCCAGCAGCCAAGATCGGGTCGATCGGGTTACTGAAGCTTTCTTT
size: -
J: TRBJ1-1
V: TRBV4-1
D: -

CDR3: CASSGLGHTGELFF
DNA: TGTGCCAGCAGCGGACTCGGTCACACCGGGGAGCTGTTTTTT
size: -
J: TRBJ2-2
V: TRBV11-3
D: -

CDR3: CASSLRPGTGDTEAFF
DNA: TGCGCCAGCAGCCTGAGGCCCGGGACAGGGGACACTGAAGCTTTCTTT
size: -
J: TRBJ1-1
V: TRBV5-1
D: TRBD1